Following are 6 T cell receptor beta chains from one sample sequenced in a study of blood T cell repertoires in COVID-19. This table comes from immunoSEQ multiplex PCR, and its TCRdb copy is limited to in-frame clones, with some not included. Among 48,000 or so clones listed, over 65% were seen once. The specimen sequenced was peripheral blood. Receptor source: a woman in her sixties with acute or convalescent COVID-19.

This chain connects TRBV6-2 or TRBV6-3 to TRBJ1-2; D gene unclear. The CDR3 spans 14 residues. V gave up 0 bases and J gave up 7 bases, with 12 bases separating them. Germline loops: CDR1 MNHEY, CDR2 SVGEGT. Written as DNA, the CDR3 is TGTGCCAGCAGTTACTCGGATGACTTAGTTGGCTACACCTTC. Amino acids: CASSYSDDLVGYTF.

The chain employs TRBV27 and TRBJ1-1, with D unclear. The CDR3 consists of 14 residues. CDR1 and CDR2 (germline): MNHEY, SMNVEV (reference sequence). Trimming cost V 2 bases and J 0 bases, with 7 bases left between them. The CDR3 DNA reads as TGTGCCAGCAGTTTAAAGAGAATGAACACTGAAGCTTTCTTT. Its protein product is CASSLKRMNTEAFF.

This clone was detected only once. J is TRBJ2-2 and V is TRBV6-5; 9 positions match TRBD1. V lost 6 bases and J lost 1; bases outside the gene matches: 3. The CDR3 consists of 15 residues. CDR1 and CDR2 from the germline V gene are MNHEY and SVGAGI. The CDR3 reads CASSRQGGNTGELFF. The CDR3 nucleotides read TGTGCCAGCAGCAGACAGGGGGGGAACACCGGGGAGCTGTTTTTT.

J is TRBJ1-2 and V is TRBV19; 8 bases fit TRBD1. CDR1 LNHDA and CDR2 SQIVND come from the germline V gene (reference sequence). CDR3 length: 16 amino acids. V was pared by 9 bases and J by 4 bases, with 16 bases of the junction left unmatched. CDR3 loop: CASDPGRAGGSYGYTF. The CDR3 DNA sequence: TGTGCCAGCGACCCGGGACGGGCAGGGGGCAGCTATGGCTACACCTTC.

This clone was detected a few times. The rearrangement links TRBV19 to TRBJ1-1; weak D call: TRBD1 (5 bases). V dropped 6 bases and J dropped 5 bases, with 7 bases sitting between them. The germline V gene has CDR1 LNHDA and CDR2 SQIVND (reference sequence). CDR3 length: 11 amino acids. DNA for the CDR3: TGTGCCAGTAGAGGGGTAACTGAAGCTTTCTTT. Residues: CASRGVTEAFF.

The chain employs TRBV3-1 (or the pseudogene TRBV3-2) and TRBJ2-1; maybe TRBD1 (5 bases). The CDR3 totals 16 residues. V lost 1 base and J lost 5, with 15 bases in between. Germline CDR1 is LGHDT and CDR2 is YNNKEL (reference sequence). The CDR3 DNA reads TGTGCCAGCAGCCAAGTGCTAAGCCTGGGGCACAATGAGCAGTTCTTC. Translated, it gives CASSQVLSLGHNEQFF.